This passage covers 8 T cell receptor beta chains from one sample sequenced in a study of radiation and T cells in renal cell carcinoma. Time point indicated: blood 2 weeks post-SBRT. Specified treatment: 15 Gy SBRT to primary tumor, nephrectomy 4 weeks later. Here immunoSEQ multiplex PCR was the method, and the copy in TCRdb shows in-frame clones only, minus some. The sample lists roughly 80,000 clones; 65% to 90% were seen once. The source material was blood, sampled from a patient whose treatment included radiotherapy and nephrectomy. Receptors originate from a woman aged 50 to 65 with renal cell carcinoma.

The chain links TRBV6-1 to TRBJ1-1, with D unclear. This CDR3 contains 15 residues. Germline V lookup: CDR1 MNHNS, CDR2 SASEGT. V was trimmed by 8 bases and J by 10 bases, leaving 26 bases between them. The CDR3 DNA reads TGTGCCAGCGAAATGGAAGGAGGCCCCTGGGTCGGAGCTTTCTTT. Protein: CASEMEGGPWVGAFF.

The chain recombines TRBV4-1 with TRBJ2-7; TRBD2 aligns across 8 bases. Germline loops: CDR1 MGHRA, CDR2 YSYEKL. V shed 5 bases, J shed 0 bases, and the junction held 6 bases outside the gene matches. The CDR3 is made up of 15 amino acids. CDR3 protein: CASSASGGGSYEQYF. The CDR3 DNA sequence: TGCGCCAGCAGCGCCTCGGGGGGGGGCTCCTACGAGCAGTACTTC.

The V gene is TRBV6-6, the J gene TRBJ1-5; D uncertain. V was cut by 6 bases and J by 5 bases, with 5 bases left in between. CDR1 is MNHNY, CDR2 SVGAGI, per germline (reference sequence). This CDR3 region has 11 residues. CDR3 in amino acids: CASRSDQPQHF. The CDR3 DNA is TGTGCCAGCAGGAGCGATCAGCCCCAGCATTTT.

This rearrangement joins TRBV7-9 to TRBJ1-5; 7 bases line up with TRBD1. Germline assignment: CDR1 SEHNR and CDR2 FQNEAQ (reference sequence). This CDR3 has 14 residues. After removal of 5 bases from V and 3 bases from J, the junction contained 4 bases not matched to a gene. The DNA for the CDR3 is TGTGCCAGCAGCCGGGACAGCCTCAATCAGCCCCAGCATTTT. Translated: CASSRDSLNQPQHF.

This clone has a handful of counts. V usage is TRBV14 and J usage is TRBJ1-2; 7 positions agree with TRBD1. With V trimmed by 2 bases and J by 10 bases, 7 bases remained unmatched. Germline V gene lookup returns CDR1 SGHDN and CDR2 FVKESK. The CDR3 has 13 residues. In DNA form, the CDR3 reads TGTGCCAGCAGCCAACACCGGGACAGCCTCTACACCTTC. This codes for CASSQHRDSLYTF.

V and J are TRBV5-1 and TRBJ2-1; D is ambiguous. The CDR3 sequence is 13 residues long. The germline gives CDR1 SGHRS, CDR2 YFSETQ. Trimming pared 0 bases from V and 5 bases from J, leaving 6 bases between. CDR3 nucleotides: TGCGCCAGCAGCTTGGTGGCTAACAATGAGCAGTTCTTC. This codes for CASSLVANNEQFF.

J is TRBJ2-3 and V is TRBV4-3; D remains unclear. The CDR3 is 15 residues long. CDR1 is LGHNA and CDR2 is YSLEER in the germline V gene. V was shortened by 0 bases and J by 3 bases, with 10 bases between the two germline ends. CDR3 DNA: TGCGCCAGCAGCCAAGATCGTACACGGACAGATACGCAGTATTTT. Encoded protein: CASSQDRTRTDTQYF.

The chain carries TRBV30 and TRBJ1-6; TRBD1 aligns across 7 bases. Germline CDR1 and CDR2: GTSNPN and SVGIG (reference sequence). The V and J ends lost 7 bases and 6 bases, in that order; junction bases with no gene match: 6. The CDR3 runs to 13 residues. CDR3 amino acids: CAFDRDPNSPLHF. CDR3 nucleotides: TGTGCCTTCGACAGGGACCCTAATTCACCCCTCCACTTT.